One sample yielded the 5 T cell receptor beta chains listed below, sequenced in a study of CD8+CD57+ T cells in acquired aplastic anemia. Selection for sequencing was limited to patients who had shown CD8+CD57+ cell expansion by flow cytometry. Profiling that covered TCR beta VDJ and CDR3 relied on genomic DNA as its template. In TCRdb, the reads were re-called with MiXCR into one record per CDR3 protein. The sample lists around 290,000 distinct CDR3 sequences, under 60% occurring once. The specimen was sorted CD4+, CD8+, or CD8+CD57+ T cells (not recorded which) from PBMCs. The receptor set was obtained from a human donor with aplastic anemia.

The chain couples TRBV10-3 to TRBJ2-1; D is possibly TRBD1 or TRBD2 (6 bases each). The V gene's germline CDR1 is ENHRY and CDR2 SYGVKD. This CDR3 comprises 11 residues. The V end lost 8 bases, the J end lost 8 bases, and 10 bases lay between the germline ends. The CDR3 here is CAIGGPYEQFF. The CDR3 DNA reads TGTGCCATCGGGGGGCCGTATGAGCAGTTCTTC.

The DNA for the CDR3 is TGCGCCAGCAGCTTCTCAGGGGAGAGGGGCTATGGCTACACCTTC. This codes for CASSFSGERGYGYTF. The chain recombines TRBV5-1 with TRBJ1-2, with a tentative D call TRBD1 (6 bases). Per the germline V gene, CDR1 is SGHRS and CDR2 is YFSETQ. There are 15 residues in the CDR3. Between the trimmed V and J ends, which lost 2 bases and 4 bases, there was a span of 15 bases.

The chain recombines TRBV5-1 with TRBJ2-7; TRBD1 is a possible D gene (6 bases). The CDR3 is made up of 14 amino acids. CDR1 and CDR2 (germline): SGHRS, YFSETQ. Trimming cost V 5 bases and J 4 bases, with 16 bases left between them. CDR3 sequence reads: CASSLGAGLYEQYF. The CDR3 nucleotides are TGCGCCAGCAGTCTGGGGGCAGGGTTGTACGAGCAGTACTTC.

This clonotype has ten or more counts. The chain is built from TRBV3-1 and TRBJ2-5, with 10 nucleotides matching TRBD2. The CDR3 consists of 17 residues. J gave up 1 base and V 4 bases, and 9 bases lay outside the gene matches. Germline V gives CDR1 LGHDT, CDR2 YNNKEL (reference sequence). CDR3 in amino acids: CASSLLASGSFQETQYF. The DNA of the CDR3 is TGTGCCAGCAGCCTGCTGGCTAGCGGGAGCTTCCAAGAGACCCAGTACTTC.

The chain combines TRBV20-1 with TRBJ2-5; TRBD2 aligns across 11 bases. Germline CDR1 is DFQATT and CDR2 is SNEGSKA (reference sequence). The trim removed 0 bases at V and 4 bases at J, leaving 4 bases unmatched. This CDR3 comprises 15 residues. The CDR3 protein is CSARDPLAGGETQYF. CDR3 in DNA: TGCAGTGCTAGAGATCCGCTAGCGGGGGGAGAGACCCAGTACTTC.